The sequence of this T cell receptor (beta chain) was determined in a study of beta chain features in type 1 diabetes. Broader study findings: Across all four CD4+ subsets, people with type 1 diabetes showed modestly shorter TCRB CDR3s.

On this clone: Antigen unknown.

The germline V gene has CDR1 SGHNT and CDR2 YYREEE (reference sequence). The CDR3 extends over 13 amino acids. V shed 1 base and J shed 4 bases, with 5 bases lying between them. Isolated RNA was reverse transcribed in full, so expressed TCRB transcripts were sequenced. The repertoire was sequenced with immunoSEQ multiplex PCR; TCRdb's copy has only in-frame clones and lacks some. The table shows more than 100,000 clones, with less than 20% occurring only once. The sequenced sample was central memory CD4+ T cells from blood. The chain combines TRBV5-4 with TRBJ2-2; D gene uncertain. This TCR was recovered from a man aged 25 to 40 with type 1 diabetes. CDR3 region: CASSLRFTGELFF. CDR3 nucleotide sequence: TGTGCCAGCAGCTTGCGGTTCACCGGGGAGCTGTTTTTT.